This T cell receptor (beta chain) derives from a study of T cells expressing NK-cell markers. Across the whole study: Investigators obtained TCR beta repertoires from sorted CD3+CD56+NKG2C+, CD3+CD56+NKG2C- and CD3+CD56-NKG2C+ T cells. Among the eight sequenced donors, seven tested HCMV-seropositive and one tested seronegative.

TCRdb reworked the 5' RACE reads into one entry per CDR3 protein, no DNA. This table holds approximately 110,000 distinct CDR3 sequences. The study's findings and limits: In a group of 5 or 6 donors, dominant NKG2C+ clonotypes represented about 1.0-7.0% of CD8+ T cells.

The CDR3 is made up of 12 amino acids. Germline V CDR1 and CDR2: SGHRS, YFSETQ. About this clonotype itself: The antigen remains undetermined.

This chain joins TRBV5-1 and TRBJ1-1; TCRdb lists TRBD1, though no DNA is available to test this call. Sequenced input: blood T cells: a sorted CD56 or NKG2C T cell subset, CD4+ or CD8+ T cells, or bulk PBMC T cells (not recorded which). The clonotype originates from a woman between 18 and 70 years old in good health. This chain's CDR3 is CASSWGGTEAFF.